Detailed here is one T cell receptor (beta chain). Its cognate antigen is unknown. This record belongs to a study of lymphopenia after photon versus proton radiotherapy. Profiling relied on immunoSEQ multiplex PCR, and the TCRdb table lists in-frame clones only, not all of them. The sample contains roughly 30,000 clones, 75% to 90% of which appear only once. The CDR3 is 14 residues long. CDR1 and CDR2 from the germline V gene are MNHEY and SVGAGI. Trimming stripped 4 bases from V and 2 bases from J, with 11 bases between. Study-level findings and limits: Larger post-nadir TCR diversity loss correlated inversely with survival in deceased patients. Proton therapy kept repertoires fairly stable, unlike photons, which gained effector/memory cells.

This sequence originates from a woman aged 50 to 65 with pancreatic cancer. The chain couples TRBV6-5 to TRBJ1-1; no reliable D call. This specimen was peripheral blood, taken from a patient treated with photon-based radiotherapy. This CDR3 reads CASSSSRLNTEAFF. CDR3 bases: TGTGCCAGCAGTTCCAGCAGGTTAAACACTGAAGCTTTCTTT.